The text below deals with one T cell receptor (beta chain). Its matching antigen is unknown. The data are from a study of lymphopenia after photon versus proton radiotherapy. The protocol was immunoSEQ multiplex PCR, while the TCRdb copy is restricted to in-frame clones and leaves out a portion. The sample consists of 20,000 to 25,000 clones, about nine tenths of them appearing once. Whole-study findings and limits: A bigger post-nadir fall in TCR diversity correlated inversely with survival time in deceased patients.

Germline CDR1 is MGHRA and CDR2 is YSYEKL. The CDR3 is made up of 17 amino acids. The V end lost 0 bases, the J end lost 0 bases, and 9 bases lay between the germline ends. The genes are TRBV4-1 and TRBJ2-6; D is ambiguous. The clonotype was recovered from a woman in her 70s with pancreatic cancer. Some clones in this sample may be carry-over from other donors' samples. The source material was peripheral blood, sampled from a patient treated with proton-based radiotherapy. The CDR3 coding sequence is TGCGCCAGCAGCCAAGAAGAATGGGGCTCTGGGGCCAACGTCCTGACTTTC. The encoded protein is CASSQEEWGSGANVLTF.